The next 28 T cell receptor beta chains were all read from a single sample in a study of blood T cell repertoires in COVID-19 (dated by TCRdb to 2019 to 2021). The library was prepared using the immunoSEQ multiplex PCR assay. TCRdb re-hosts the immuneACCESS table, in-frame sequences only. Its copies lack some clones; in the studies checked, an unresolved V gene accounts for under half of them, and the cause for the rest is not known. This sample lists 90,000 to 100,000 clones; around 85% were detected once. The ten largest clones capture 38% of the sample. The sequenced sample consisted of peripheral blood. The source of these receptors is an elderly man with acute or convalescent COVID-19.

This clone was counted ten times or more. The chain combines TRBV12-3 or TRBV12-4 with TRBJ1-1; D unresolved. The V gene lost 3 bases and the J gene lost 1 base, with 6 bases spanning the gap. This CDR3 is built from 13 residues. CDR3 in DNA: TGTGCCAGCAGTTTGGGCCCGAACACTGAAGCTTTCTTT. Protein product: CASSLGPNTEAFF.

CDR3 sequence (DNA): TGCGCCAGCAGCCAAAGTGGCAGGGGGCTGTTCGGCACCGGGGAGCTGTTTTTT. This encodes CASSQSGRGLFGTGELFF. This chain uses TRBV4-3 with TRBJ2-2, with 8 bases lining up with TRBD1. CDR3 size: 18 residues. The J segment lost 4 bases and the V segment lost 2 bases, leaving 12 bases of the junction unmatched. CDR1 LGHNA and CDR2 YSLEER come from the germline V gene.

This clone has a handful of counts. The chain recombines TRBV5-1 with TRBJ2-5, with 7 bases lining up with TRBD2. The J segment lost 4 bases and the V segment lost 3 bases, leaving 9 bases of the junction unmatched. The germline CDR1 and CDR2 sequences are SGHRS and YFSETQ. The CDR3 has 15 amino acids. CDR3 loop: CASSSFAGESETQYF. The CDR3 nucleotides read TGCGCCAGCAGCTCCTTTGCGGGAGAGTCAGAGACCCAGTACTTC. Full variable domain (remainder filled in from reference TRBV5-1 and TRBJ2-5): KAGVTQTPRYLIKTRGQQVTLSCSPISGHRSVSWYQQTPGQGLQFLFEYFSETQRNKGNFPGRFSGRQFSNSRSEMNVSTLELGDSALYLCASSSFAGESETQYFGPGTRLLVL.

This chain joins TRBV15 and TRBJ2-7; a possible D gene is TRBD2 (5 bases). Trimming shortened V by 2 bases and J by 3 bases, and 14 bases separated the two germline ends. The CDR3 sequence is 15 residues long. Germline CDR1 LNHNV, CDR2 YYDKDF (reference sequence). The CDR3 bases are TGTGCCACCAGCAGACTGTCGGGGTCAGGCTACGAGCAGTACTTC. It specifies CATSRLSGSGYEQYF.

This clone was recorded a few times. The CDR3 region has the DNA TGTGCCACCACAGGGACAAGGACTCAGCCCCAGCATTTT. Encoded protein: CATTGTRTQPQHF. This rearrangement joins TRBV19 to TRBJ1-5; D might be TRBD1 (6 bases). V was pared by 10 bases and J by 6 bases, with 16 bases between. This CDR3 spans 13 amino acids. Germline V gives CDR1 LNHDA, CDR2 SQIVND (reference sequence).

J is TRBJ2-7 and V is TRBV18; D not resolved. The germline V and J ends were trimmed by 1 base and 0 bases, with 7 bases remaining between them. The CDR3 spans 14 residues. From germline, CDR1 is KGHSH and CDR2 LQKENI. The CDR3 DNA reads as TGTGCCAGCTCACCACTCCCGAGCTCCTACGAGCAGTACTTC. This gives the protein CASSPLPSSYEQYF. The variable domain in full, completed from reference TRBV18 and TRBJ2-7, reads NAGVMQNPRHLVRRRGQEARLRCSPMKGHSHVYWYRQLPEEGLKFMVYLQKENIIDESGMPKERFSAEFPKEGPSILRIQQVVRGDSAAYFCASSPLPSSYEQYFGPGTRLTVT.

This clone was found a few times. CDR3 amino acids: CATSEDRVRQPQHF. CDR3 DNA: TGTGCCACCAGTGAGGACAGGGTCAGGCAGCCCCAGCATTTT. V is TRBV24-1 and J is TRBJ1-5; 8 nucleotides line up with TRBD1. The CDR3 has 14 residues. J lost 7 bases, V lost 4 bases, and 5 bases had no gene match. Germline CDR1 and CDR2: KGHDR and SFDVKD.

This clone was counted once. CDR3 protein: CAIRDWTGRSTEAFF. For the CDR3, the DNA is TGTGCCATCAGGGATTGGACAGGGAGGAGCACTGAAGCTTTCTTT. The rearrangement uses TRBV10-3 and TRBJ1-1; 8 bases agree with TRBD1. V was clipped by 6 bases and J by 4 bases; unmatched bases: 10. Germline V gene data show CDR1 as ENHRY and CDR2 as SYGVKD. The CDR3 totals 15 residues.

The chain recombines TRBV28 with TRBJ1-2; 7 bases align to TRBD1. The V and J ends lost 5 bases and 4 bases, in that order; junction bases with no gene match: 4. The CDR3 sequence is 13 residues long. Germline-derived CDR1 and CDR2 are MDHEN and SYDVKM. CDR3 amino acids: CASSMGQIYGYTF. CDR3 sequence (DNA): TGTGCCAGCAGTATGGGACAGATCTATGGCTACACCTTC.

CDR3 coding DNA: TGTGCCAGCAGTCCTCCTCCGGGACAGCGAGGGTTTAACACTGAAGCTTTCTTT. This translates into CASSPPPGQRGFNTEAFF. The chain has TRBV5-4 and TRBJ1-1; 7 nucleotides line up with TRBD1. Germline-derived CDR1 and CDR2 are SGHNT and YYREEE (reference sequence). Unmatched junction bases numbered 18, after V lost 5 bases and J lost 2 bases. The CDR3 is 18 amino acids.

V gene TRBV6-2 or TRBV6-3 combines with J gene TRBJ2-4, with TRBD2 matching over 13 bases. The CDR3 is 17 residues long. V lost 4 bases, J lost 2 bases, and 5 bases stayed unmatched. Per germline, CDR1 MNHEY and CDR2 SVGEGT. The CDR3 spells CASSSRLAGGTKNIQYF. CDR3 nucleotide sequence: TGTGCCAGCAGTTCCAGACTAGCGGGAGGCACCAAAAACATTCAGTACTTC.

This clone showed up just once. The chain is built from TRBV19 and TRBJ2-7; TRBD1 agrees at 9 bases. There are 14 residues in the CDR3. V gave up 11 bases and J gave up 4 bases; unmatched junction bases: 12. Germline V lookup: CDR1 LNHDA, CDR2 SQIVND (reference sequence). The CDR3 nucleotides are TGTGCCTACAGTCCTGGGACAGGGAATTACGAGCAGTACTTC. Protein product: CAYSPGTGNYEQYF.

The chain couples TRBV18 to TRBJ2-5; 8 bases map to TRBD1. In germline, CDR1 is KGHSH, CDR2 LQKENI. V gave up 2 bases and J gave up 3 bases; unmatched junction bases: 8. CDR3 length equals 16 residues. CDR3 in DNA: TGTGCCAGCTCACCAGGCAGGGGGCAATTGGAAGAGACCCAGTACTTC. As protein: CASSPGRGQLEETQYF. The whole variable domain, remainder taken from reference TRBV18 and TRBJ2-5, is NAGVMQNPRHLVRRRGQEARLRCSPMKGHSHVYWYRQLPEEGLKFMVYLQKENIIDESGMPKERFSAEFPKEGPSILRIQQVVRGDSAAYFCASSPGRGQLEETQYFGPGTRLLVL.

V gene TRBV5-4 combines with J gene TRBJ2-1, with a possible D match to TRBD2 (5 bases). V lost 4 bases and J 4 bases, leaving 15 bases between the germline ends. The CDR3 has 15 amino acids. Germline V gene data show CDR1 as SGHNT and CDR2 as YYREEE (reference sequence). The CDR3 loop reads CASSTSGERYNEQFF. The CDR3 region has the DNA TGTGCCAGCAGCACCAGCGGAGAAAGGTACAATGAGCAGTTCTTC.

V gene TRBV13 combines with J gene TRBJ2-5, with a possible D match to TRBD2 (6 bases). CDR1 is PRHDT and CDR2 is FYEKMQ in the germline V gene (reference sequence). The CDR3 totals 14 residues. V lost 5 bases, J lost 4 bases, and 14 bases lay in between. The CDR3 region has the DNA TGTGCCAGCAGCCCGACCTCCGGGGGAGAGACCCAGTACTTC. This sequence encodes CASSPTSGGETQYF.

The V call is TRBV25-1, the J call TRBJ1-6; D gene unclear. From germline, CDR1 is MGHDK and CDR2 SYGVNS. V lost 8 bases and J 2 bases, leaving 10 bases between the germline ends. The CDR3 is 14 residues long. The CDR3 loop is CASSSDTYNSPLHF. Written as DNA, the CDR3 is TGTGCCAGCTCTTCAGATACCTATAATTCACCCCTCCACTTT.

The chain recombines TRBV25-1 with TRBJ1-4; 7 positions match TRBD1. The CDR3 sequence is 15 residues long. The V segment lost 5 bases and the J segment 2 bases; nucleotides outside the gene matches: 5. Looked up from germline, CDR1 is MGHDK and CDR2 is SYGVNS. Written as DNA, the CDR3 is TGTGCCAGCAGTAAACCGGGACAGACTAATGAAAAACTGTTTTTT. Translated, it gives CASSKPGQTNEKLFF.

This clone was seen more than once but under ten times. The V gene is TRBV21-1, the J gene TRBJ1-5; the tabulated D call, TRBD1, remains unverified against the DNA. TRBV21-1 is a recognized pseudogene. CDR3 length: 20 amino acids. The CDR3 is CASSPCAKRTGDRGNQPQHF. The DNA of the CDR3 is TGTGCCAGCAGCCCATGCGCAAAGAGGACAGGGGATCGAGGCAATCAGCCCCAGCATTTT.

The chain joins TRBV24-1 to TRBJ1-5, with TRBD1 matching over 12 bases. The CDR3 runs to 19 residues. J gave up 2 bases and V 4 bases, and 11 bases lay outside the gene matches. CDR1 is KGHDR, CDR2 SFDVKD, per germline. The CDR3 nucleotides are TGTGCCACCAGTGACACCGGGACAGGGGGCGTGGGTGGCAATCAGCCCCAGCATTTT. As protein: CATSDTGTGGVGGNQPQHF.

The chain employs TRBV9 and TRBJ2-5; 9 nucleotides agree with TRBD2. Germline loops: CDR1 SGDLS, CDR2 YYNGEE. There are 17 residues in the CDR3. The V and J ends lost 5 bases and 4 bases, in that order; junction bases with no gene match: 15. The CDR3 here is CASSGGRVAGVVETQYF. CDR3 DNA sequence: TGTGCCAGCAGTGGGGGTCGAGTAGCGGGAGTGGTAGAGACCCAGTACTTC.

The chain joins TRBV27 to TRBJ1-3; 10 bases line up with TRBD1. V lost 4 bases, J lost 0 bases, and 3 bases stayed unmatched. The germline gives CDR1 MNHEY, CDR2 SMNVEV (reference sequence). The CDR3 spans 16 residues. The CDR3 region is CASSWDRGLSGNTIYF. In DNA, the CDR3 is TGTGCCAGCAGTTGGGACAGGGGCCTCTCTGGAAACACCATATATTTT.

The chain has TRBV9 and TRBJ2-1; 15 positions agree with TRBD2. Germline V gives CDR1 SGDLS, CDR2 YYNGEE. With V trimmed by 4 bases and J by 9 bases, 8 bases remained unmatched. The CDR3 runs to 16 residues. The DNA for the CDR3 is TGTGCCAGCAGCCCCCATGGACTAGCGGGAGGGGGTGAGCAGTTCTTC. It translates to CASSPHGLAGGGEQFF.

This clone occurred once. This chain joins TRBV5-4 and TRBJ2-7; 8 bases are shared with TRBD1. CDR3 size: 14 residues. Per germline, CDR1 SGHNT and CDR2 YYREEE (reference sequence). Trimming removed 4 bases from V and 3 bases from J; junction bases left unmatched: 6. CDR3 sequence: CASSRGQGRYEQYF. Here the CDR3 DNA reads TGTGCCAGCAGCCGAGGACAGGGACGCTACGAGCAGTACTTC.

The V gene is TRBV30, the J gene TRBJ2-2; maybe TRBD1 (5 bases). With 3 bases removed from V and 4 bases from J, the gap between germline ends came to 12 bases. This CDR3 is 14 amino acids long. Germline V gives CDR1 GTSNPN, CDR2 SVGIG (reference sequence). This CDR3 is CAWRSGLLTGELFF. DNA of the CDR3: TGTGCCTGGAGATCAGGGCTCCTCACCGGGGAGCTGTTTTTT.

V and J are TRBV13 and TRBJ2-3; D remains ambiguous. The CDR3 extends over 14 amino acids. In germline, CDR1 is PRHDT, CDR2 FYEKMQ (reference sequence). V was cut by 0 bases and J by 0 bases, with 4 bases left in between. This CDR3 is CASSLGGSTDTQYF. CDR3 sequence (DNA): TGTGCCAGCAGCTTAGGCGGGAGCACAGATACGCAGTATTTT.

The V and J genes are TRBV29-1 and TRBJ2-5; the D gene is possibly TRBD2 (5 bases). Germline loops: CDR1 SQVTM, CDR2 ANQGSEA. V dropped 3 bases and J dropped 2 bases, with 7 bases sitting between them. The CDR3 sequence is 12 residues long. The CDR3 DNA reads TGCAGCGTTGACCCGGGGCAAGAGACCCAGTACTTC. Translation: CSVDPGQETQYF.

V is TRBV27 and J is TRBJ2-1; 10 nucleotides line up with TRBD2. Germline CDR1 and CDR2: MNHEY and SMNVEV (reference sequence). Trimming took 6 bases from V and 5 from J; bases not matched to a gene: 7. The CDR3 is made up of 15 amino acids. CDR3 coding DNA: TGTGCCAGCAGACCTAGCGGGAGTAGGAACAATGAGCAGTTCTTC. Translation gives CASRPSGSRNNEQFF.

The CDR3 DNA follows: TGCGCCAGCAGCTTGGACCCGCGCGGGAGAGAGACCCAGTACTTC. Translation: CASSLDPRGRETQYF. The rearrangement joins TRBV5-1 to TRBJ2-5; 7 nucleotides agree with TRBD2. This CDR3 is built from 15 residues. Germline trimming cut 0 bases from V and 4 bases from J; bases unmatched to any gene: 6. Germline assignment: CDR1 SGHRS and CDR2 YFSETQ.